The 7 T cell receptor beta chains reported below all come from one sample, sequenced in a study of identical twins. Via MiXCR, TCRdb re-called the 5' RACE reads, giving one row per CDR3 protein. The data contain about 550,000 distinct CDR3 sequences, about a fifth of them singletons. These data were likewise used in another study, on yellow fever vaccine responses in identical twins.

Sequenced: CD4+ T cells sorted from blood. These receptors were taken from a woman aged 18 to 35 in good health.

The table lists this clonotype with a few counts. The V call is TRBV28, the J call TRBJ2-2, with a tentative D call TRBD1 (6 bases). The CDR3 loop spans 15 amino acids. Per germline, CDR1 MDHEN and CDR2 SYDVKM. The ends were cut back, 6 bases at V and 2 bases at J, with 13 bases in the middle. CDR3 region: CASSSGTRNTGELFF. For the CDR3, the DNA is TGTGCCAGCAGCTCCGGGACAAGAAACACCGGGGAGCTGTTTTTT.

The chain has TRBV14 and TRBJ2-1, with a weak D call TRBD1 (6 bases). Trimming shortened V by 0 bases and J by 1 base, and 10 bases separated the two germline ends. Germline V CDR1 and CDR2: SGHDN, FVKESK. This CDR3 has 16 amino acids. The CDR3 DNA reads TGTGCCAGCAGCCAAGATGACAGGATGTCCTACAATGAGCAGTTCTTC. It specifies CASSQDDRMSYNEQFF. The full variable domain, rest sourced from reference TRBV14 and TRBJ2-1, is EAGVTQFPSHSVIEKGQTVTLRCDPISGHDNLYWYRRVMGKEIKFLLHFVKESKQDESGMPNNRFLAERTGGTYSTLKVQPAELEDSGVYFCASSQDDRMSYNEQFFGPGTRLTVL.

The rearrangement links TRBV20-1 to TRBJ2-3; D uncertain. Looked up from germline, CDR1 is DFQATT and CDR2 is SNEGSKA (reference sequence). CDR3 length: 12 residues. The V and J ends lost 3 bases and 2 bases respectively, with 6 bases between them. CDR3 residues: CSARMDTDTQYF. In DNA, the CDR3 is TGCAGTGCTAGGATGGACACAGATACGCAGTATTTT.

The rearrangement uses TRBV28 and TRBJ2-1; 8 bases fit TRBD2. CDR3 length equals 15 residues. CDR1 and CDR2 from the germline V gene are MDHEN and SYDVKM. The ends lost 1 base at V and 7 bases at J; junction bases unmatched: 6. CDR3 DNA: TGTGCCAGCAGTTTATCGGGGGGGGGTAGAAATGAGCAGTTCTTC. Protein sequence: CASSLSGGGRNEQFF.

This clonotype was picked up a small number of times. The V and J genes are TRBV3-1 and TRBJ2-2; 7 bases align to TRBD2. After removal of 3 bases from V and 6 bases from J, the junction contained 7 bases not matched to a gene. Germline assignment: CDR1 LGHDT and CDR2 YNNKEL (reference sequence). The CDR3 runs 15 residues. The CDR3 region is CASSHRGRAAGELFF. The CDR3 DNA follows: TGTGCCAGCAGCCATCGAGGGAGGGCGGCCGGGGAGCTGTTTTTT.

This clonotype has just a few counts. The chain joins TRBV24-1 to TRBJ2-1; D is undetermined. This CDR3 region has 17 residues. V was shortened by 1 base and J by 0 bases, with 12 bases between the two germline ends. Germline CDR1 KGHDR, CDR2 SFDVKD. The CDR3 coding sequence is TGTGCCACCAGTGATTTAAACAGCGCCAGCTCCTACAATGAGCAGTTCTTC. Protein product: CATSDLNSASSYNEQFF.

This clonotype was detected only once. The CDR3 DNA sequence: TGCGCCAGCAGCATAGGGGGACAGGGGCGCAATGAGCAGTTCTTC. Its translation: CASSIGGQGRNEQFF. This rearrangement joins TRBV5-1 to TRBJ2-1; TRBD1 aligns across 10 bases. The germline CDR1 and CDR2 sequences are SGHRS and YFSETQ. CDR3 length: 15 amino acids. Unmatched junction bases numbered 7, after V lost 4 bases and J lost 6 bases. Looking up the rest from reference TRBV5-1 and TRBJ2-1 gives the full variable domain: KAGVTQTPRYLIKTRGQQVTLSCSPISGHRSVSWYQQTPGQGLQFLFEYFSETQRNKGNFPGRFSGRQFSNSRSEMNVSTLELGDSALYLCASSIGGQGRNEQFFGPGTRLTVL.